This T cell receptor (beta chain) emerged from a study of OX40 agonist ivuxolimab in advanced cancers. Overall study: Three patients responded partially, comprising one with hepatocellular carcinoma and two with cutaneous melanoma. Study-level results: Clones of CD4+ and CD8+ blood T cells grew by week 6 at doses of 0.1 to 3.0 mg/kg.

Profiled with immunoSEQ multiplex PCR; TCRdb holds only in-frame clones, not every one. Seen here are tens of thousands of clones, about 87% observed once, and the top ten hold about 1%. A note on this clone: Its specificity is not known.

This CDR3 contains 14 residues. Germline V gives CDR1 MNHNS, CDR2 SASEGT. V lost 0 bases and J 8 bases, leaving 14 bases between the germline ends. Enrollment shut out patients with autoimmune disease history or systemic immunosuppression. Blood was sampled at baseline, cycle 4 day 1, and cycle 7 day 1. The sequences come from CD4+ or CD8+ T cells sorted from blood, collected in a trial of the OX40 agonist ivuxolimab. The receptor comes from an adult with an advanced solid tumor such as melanoma, head and neck, liver or kidney cancer. J is TRBJ2-7 and V is TRBV6-1; D remains unclear. CDR3 protein: CASSEAGLSDKQYF. The CDR3 DNA reads as TGTGCCAGCAGTGAAGCTGGTCTTTCCGATAAGCAGTACTTC.